This entry lists 8 T cell receptor beta chains sequenced from one sample in a study of breast tumors, draining lymph nodes, adjacent tissues. One entry per CDR3 protein, called by TCRdb with MiXCR from the multiplex PCR reads. The sample has some 15,000 distinct CDR3 sequences, approximately 55% seen once. The sequenced material came from tumor-adjacent breast tissue. The receptors here all came from a female donor with breast cancer. Some clones in this sample may be carry-over from other donors' samples.

This chain links TRBV9 with TRBJ2-7, with 16 bases aligning to TRBD2. J gave up 0 bases and V 3 bases, and 6 bases lay outside the gene matches. This CDR3 is built from 18 residues. The germline V gene encodes CDR1 SGDLS and CDR2 YYNGEE. The CDR3 DNA reads as TGTGCCAGCAGCGGTGGGACTAGCGGGAGGGCATTCTCCTACGAGCAGTACTTC. Its translation is CASSGGTSGRAFSYEQYF.

About this clonotype itself: The limits of the CDR3 on the DNA are not certain, so only TCRdb's listed CDR3 is given. The chain couples TRBV7-9 to TRBJ1-3. Germline values: CDR1 SEHNR, CDR2 FQNEAQ (reference sequence). The CDR3 spans 21 amino acids, including both terminal residues. The CDR3 reads CASSFYICSADPALFGNTIYF.

This clonotype is medium-sized within its sample. The chain links TRBV24-1 to TRBJ2-1, with D perhaps matching TRBD2 (5 bases). Trimming left V 4 bases short and J 5 bases short, with 17 bases between. The CDR3 loop spans 16 amino acids. CDR1 KGHDR and CDR2 SFDVKD come from the germline V gene. The DNA of the CDR3 is TGTGCCACCAGTGACCAAGTCGGGGTACACAACAATGAGCAGTTCTTC. Protein: CATSDQVGVHNNEQFF.

The chain joins TRBV7-9 to TRBJ2-7; the match to TRBD2 covers 14 bases. V dropped 5 bases and J dropped 9; count of bases not matched to a gene: 12. The germline CDR1 and CDR2 sequences are SEHNR and FQNEAQ (reference sequence). The CDR3 contains 16 residues. The CDR3 nucleotides are TGTGCCAGCAGCGGGACTAGCGGGAGCCACTTCTGCGGGCAGTACTTC. The encoded protein is CASSGTSGSHFCGQYF.

In this sample, this clonotype turned up many times. The V and J genes are TRBV6-1 and TRBJ2-7; D gene uncertain. The CDR3 is 10 amino acids. CDR1 and CDR2 (germline): MNHNS, SASEGT. Trimming cost V 5 bases and J 6 bases, with 5 bases left between them. Written as DNA, the CDR3 is TGTGCCAGCAGTCCCCCCGAGCAGTACTTC. Translated, it gives CASSPPEQYF.

This clonotype showed up many times. V gene TRBV7-8 combines with J gene TRBJ2-1, with 8 bases matching TRBD2. With V trimmed by 6 bases and J by 0 bases, 7 bases remained unmatched. The CDR3 extends over 16 amino acids. CDR1 is SGHVS and CDR2 is FQNEAQ in the germline V gene. CDR3 sequence (DNA): TGTGCCAGCAGACTAAGCGGGAGTGGCTCCTACAATGAGCAGTTCTTC. It translates to CASRLSGSGSYNEQFF. Drawing the rest from reference TRBV7-8 and TRBJ2-1, the complete variable domain is GAGVSQSPRYKVAKRGQDVALRCDPISGHVSLFWYQQALGQGPEFLTYFQNEAQLDKSGLPSDRFFAERPEGSVSTLKIQRTQQEDSAVYLCASRLSGSGSYNEQFFGPGTRLTVL.

The CDR3 here is CASSFRGTGESPGSYTF. The CDR3 DNA reads as TGTGCCAGCAGTTTTCGCGGGACAGGGGAATCACCGGGGAGCTACACCTTC. This chain joins TRBV6-2 or TRBV6-3 and TRBJ1-2; 10 bases fit TRBD1. The CDR3 runs to 17 residues. J lost 9 bases, V lost 4 bases, and 17 bases had no gene match. Germline loops: CDR1 MNHEY, CDR2 SVGEGT.

The chain joins TRBV2 to TRBJ2-7; possible D gene TRBD1, 5 bases. V lost 6 bases to trimming and J lost 4 bases, with 19 bases between them. The CDR3 sequence is 15 residues long. Germline CDR1 is SNHLY and CDR2 is FYNNEI. The CDR3 loop is CASSPDLGAWYEQYF. The CDR3 nucleotides read TGTGCCAGCAGCCCCGATTTAGGGGCATGGTACGAGCAGTACTTC.